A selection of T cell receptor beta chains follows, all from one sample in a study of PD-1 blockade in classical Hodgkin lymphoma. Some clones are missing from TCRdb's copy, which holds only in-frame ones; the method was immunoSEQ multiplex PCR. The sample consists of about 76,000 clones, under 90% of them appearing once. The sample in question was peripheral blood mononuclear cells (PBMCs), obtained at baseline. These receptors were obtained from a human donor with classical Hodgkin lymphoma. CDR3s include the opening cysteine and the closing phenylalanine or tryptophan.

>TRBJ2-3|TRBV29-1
CSVSTSGTAGTDTQYF
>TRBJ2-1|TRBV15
CATSTLMELNSDEQFF
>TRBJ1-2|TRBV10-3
CAISESSEMLYGYTF
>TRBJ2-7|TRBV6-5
CASSRTSGSYEQYF
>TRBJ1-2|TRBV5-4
CASSFVDRETGYTF
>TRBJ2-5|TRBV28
CASSLSGGRAGETQYF
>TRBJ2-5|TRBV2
CATQQETQYF
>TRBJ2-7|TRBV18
CASSPTASAYEQYF
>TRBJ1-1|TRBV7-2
CASSLPRGLSEAFF
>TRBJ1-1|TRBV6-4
CASSDSREGKPFF
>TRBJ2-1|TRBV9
CASSVVTSGDEQFF
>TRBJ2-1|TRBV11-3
CASSFGGNTEQFF
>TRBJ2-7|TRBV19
CASSPDRGNIRWEQYF
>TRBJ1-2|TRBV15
CATSSRESYGYTF
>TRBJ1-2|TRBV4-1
CASSHRSGEGPDYGYTF
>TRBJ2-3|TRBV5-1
CASSLRTDPTDTQYF
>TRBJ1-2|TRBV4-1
CASSQGGQPTYGYTF
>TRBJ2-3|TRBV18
CASSPGLAADTQYF
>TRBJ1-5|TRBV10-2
CASSDRRDNQPQHF
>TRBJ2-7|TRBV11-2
CASSQVAGGYEQYF
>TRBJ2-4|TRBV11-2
CASSSPGLATNIQYF
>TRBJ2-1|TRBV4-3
CASSQDPSGPPDEQFF
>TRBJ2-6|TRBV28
CASSPSPGREVASGANVLTF
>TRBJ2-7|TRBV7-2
CASSFGVYEQYF
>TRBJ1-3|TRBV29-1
CSVVAGNTIYF
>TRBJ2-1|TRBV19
CASSRGLVEDNEQFF
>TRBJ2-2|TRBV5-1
CASSSAPHTGELFF
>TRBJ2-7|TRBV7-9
CASSGQVYEQYF
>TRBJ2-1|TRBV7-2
CASSPGLHNEQFF
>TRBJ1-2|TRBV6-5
CASSPRQGSGYTF
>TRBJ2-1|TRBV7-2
CASSSADRANNEQFF
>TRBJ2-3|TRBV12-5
CASGRTGGDTDTQYF
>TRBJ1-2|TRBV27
CASSHGTGTSGNYGYTF
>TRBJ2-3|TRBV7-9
CASSLGLHTQYF
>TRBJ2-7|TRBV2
CASSRVTSYEQYF
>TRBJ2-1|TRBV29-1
CSVVNNEQFF
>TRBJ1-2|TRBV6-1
CASTGNYGYTF
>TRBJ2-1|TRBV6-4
CASARGASGSSEQFF
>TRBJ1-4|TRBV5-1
CASSLDRGTNEKLFF
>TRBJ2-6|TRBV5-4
CASSLAGSGANVLTF
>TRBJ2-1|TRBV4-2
CASSQEGLAGGGNEQFF
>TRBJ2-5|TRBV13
CASSPDEREGLAETQYF
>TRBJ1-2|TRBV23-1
CASRPRREANYGYTF
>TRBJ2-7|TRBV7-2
CASSLGFTPYEQYF
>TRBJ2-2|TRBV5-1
CASSGLAGVTGELFF
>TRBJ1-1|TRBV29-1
CGSTGGRYRDTEAFF
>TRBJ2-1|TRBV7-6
CASSNSGSPDEQFF
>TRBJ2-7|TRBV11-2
CASSLTGTSRSYEQYF